What follows are 27 T cell receptor beta chains derived from one specimen sequenced in a study of OX40 agonist ivuxolimab in advanced cancers. Sequencing used immunoSEQ multiplex PCR; TCRdb keeps in-frame clones, though not all of them. Here the sample spans around 87,000 clones, around 94% being singletons. This material consisted of CD4+ or CD8+ T cells sorted from blood, taken in a trial of the OX40 agonist ivuxolimab. The receptors were sampled from an adult with an advanced solid tumor such as melanoma, head and neck, liver or kidney cancer.

The chain couples TRBV30 to TRBJ1-2; D is ambiguous. CDR3 length: 13 amino acids. The germline V gene encodes CDR1 GTSNPN and CDR2 SVGIG (reference sequence). V was clipped by 1 base and J by 4 bases, with 10 bases between them. CDR3: CAWSGAGVYGYTF. Here the CDR3 DNA reads TGTGCCTGGAGTGGAGCTGGGGTCTATGGCTACACCTTC.

As DNA, the CDR3 is TGTGCCAGCAGCTTAGGTAGGGTGGTCGGTCAGTACTTC. Its protein is CASSLGRVVGQYF. The chain combines TRBV11-2 with TRBJ2-7; D unresolved. V lost 1 base and J lost 10, with 14 bases in between. Germline V gene lookup returns CDR1 SGHAT and CDR2 FQNNGV. The CDR3 covers 13 residues.

This chain links TRBV6-1 with TRBJ1-1; no clear D gene. Germline V CDR1 and CDR2: MNHNS, SASEGT. The V end lost 3 bases, the J end lost 1 base, and 6 bases lay between the germline ends. The CDR3 is 13 residues long. The CDR3 DNA sequence: TGTGCCAGCAGTGACTGGGAGAACACTGAAGCTTTCTTT. Translated: CASSDWENTEAFF.

This chain links TRBV27 with TRBJ1-5; possible D gene TRBD1, 5 bases. The CDR3 totals 13 residues. From germline, CDR1 is MNHEY and CDR2 SMNVEV (reference sequence). V lost 3 bases and J lost 5, with 8 bases in between. The DNA for the CDR3 is TGTGCCAGCAGTTTCAGGGCCGATCAGCCCCAGCATTTT. This gives the protein CASSFRADQPQHF.

The chain couples TRBV27 to TRBJ2-1; D gene ambiguous. V was pared by 5 bases and J by 10 bases, with 9 bases between. This CDR3 has 11 amino acids. Germline lookup yields CDR1 MNHEY and CDR2 SMNVEV (reference sequence). This chain's CDR3 is CASSHGGEQFF. CDR3 coding DNA: TGTGCCAGCAGTCACGGTGGGGAGCAGTTCTTC.

The chain couples TRBV27 to TRBJ2-7; 7 positions match TRBD2. Germline CDR1 MNHEY, CDR2 SMNVEV (reference sequence). The trim removed 5 bases at V and 0 bases at J, leaving 4 bases unmatched. The CDR3 sequence is 14 residues long. CDR3 bases: TGTGCCAGCAGTATCACGGGAGGCTCCTACGAGCAGTACTTC. This codes for CASSITGGSYEQYF.

The sample holds one count of this clone. The chain carries TRBV19 and TRBJ1-2, with 7 bases that match TRBD1. Germline trimming cut 3 bases from V and 0 bases from J; bases unmatched to any gene: 10. Germline lookup yields CDR1 LNHDA and CDR2 SQIVND (reference sequence). The CDR3 spans 17 residues. CDR3 region: CASSIPRRDRSNYGYTF. The CDR3 nucleotides read TGTGCCAGTAGTATTCCCAGAAGGGACAGATCTAACTATGGCTACACCTTC.

V gene TRBV27 combines with J gene TRBJ1-5; D perhaps matches TRBD1 (6 bases). V lost 5 bases and J lost 3, with 17 bases in between. There are 16 residues in the CDR3. Germline V gives CDR1 MNHEY, CDR2 SMNVEV (reference sequence). The chain's CDR3 is CASSPGDTQFNQPQHF. CDR3 in DNA: TGTGCCAGCAGTCCAGGGGACACGCAGTTCAATCAGCCCCAGCATTTT.

Worth noting for this clone: This may come from a read error, since a much larger clone is one base off. This chain links TRBV6-5 with TRBJ2-7; D may correspond to TRBD1 or TRBD2 (5 bases each). There are 13 residues in the CDR3. Trimming left V 6 bases short and J 0 bases short, with 9 bases between. CDR1 is MNHEY and CDR2 is SVGAGI in the germline V gene. The CDR3 region has the DNA TGTGCCAGCAGCCCGGGACCCTCCTACGAGCAGTACTTC. Encoded protein: CASSPGPSYEQYF.

The genes are TRBV7-8 and TRBJ2-3; D might be TRBD1 (6 bases). The germline V gene has CDR1 SGHVS and CDR2 FQNEAQ. This CDR3 is built from 14 residues. V was clipped by 7 bases and J by 2 bases, with 13 bases between them. Written as DNA, the CDR3 is TGTGCCAGCACCACAGGGTCTCTCACAGATACGCAGTATTTT. As protein: CASTTGSLTDTQYF.

This chain links TRBV7-8 with TRBJ2-3; 8 bases align to TRBD2. This CDR3 comprises 18 residues. From germline, CDR1 is SGHVS and CDR2 FQNEAQ. The V and J ends lost 2 bases and 0 bases, in that order; junction bases with no gene match: 10. The CDR3 reads CASSLWRLAIASTDTQYF. For the CDR3, the DNA is TGTGCCAGCAGCTTATGGCGACTAGCGATAGCTAGCACAGATACGCAGTATTTT.

The chain recombines TRBV4-3 with TRBJ2-5; TRBD1 matches at 9 bases. This CDR3 region has 15 residues. Germline-derived CDR1 and CDR2 are LGHNA and YSLEER. The junction had 4 bases not matched to a gene; V was cut back by 2 bases and J by 3 bases. The CDR3 sequence is CASSQLGQGEETQYF. The CDR3 coding sequence is TGCGCCAGCAGCCAACTGGGACAGGGAGAAGAGACCCAGTACTTC.

The chain joins TRBV13 to TRBJ2-7; 11 bases are shared with TRBD2. The CDR3 is 15 amino acids. V lost 0 bases to trimming and J lost 6 bases; unmatched junction nucleotides: 4. The germline V gene encodes CDR1 PRHDT and CDR2 FYEKMQ (reference sequence). Here the CDR3 reads CASSLGGLAGGEQYF. The CDR3 nucleotides read TGTGCCAGCAGCTTAGGTGGCCTAGCGGGAGGCGAGCAGTACTTC. The full variable domain, with the rest looked up from reference TRBV13 and TRBJ2-7, is AAGVIQSPRHLIKEKRETATLKCYPIPRHDTVYWYQQGPGQDPQFLISFYEKMQSDKGSIPDRFSAQQFSDYHSELNMSSLELGDSALYFCASSLGGLAGGEQYFGPGTRLTVT.

The genes are TRBV7-9 and TRBJ1-2; D is ambiguous. The CDR3 totals 14 residues. V was pared by 1 base and J by 0 bases, with 6 bases between. Germline lookup yields CDR1 SEHNR and CDR2 FQNEAQ (reference sequence). The CDR3 coding sequence is TGTGCCAGCAGCTTAGACGGATCTAACTATGGCTACACCTTC. As protein: CASSLDGSNYGYTF.

This sequence joins TRBV27 and TRBJ2-7; no clear D. The CDR3 length is 13 residues. Germline values: CDR1 MNHEY, CDR2 SMNVEV (reference sequence). V was shortened by 5 bases and J by 2 bases, with 10 bases between the two germline ends. The CDR3 loop reads CASSPRRPYEQYF. The DNA of the CDR3 is TGTGCCAGCAGTCCGCGACGTCCCTACGAGCAGTACTTC.

The chain links TRBV11-3 to TRBJ2-5; 8 bases map to TRBD1. The V segment lost 5 bases and the J segment 2 bases; nucleotides outside the gene matches: 4. The CDR3 length is 14 residues. Germline V gene lookup returns CDR1 SGHNT and CDR2 YENEEA. The CDR3 spells CASSADRDQETQYF. The CDR3 coding sequence is TGTGCCAGCAGCGCGGACAGGGATCAAGAGACCCAGTACTTC.

The genes are TRBV13 and TRBJ2-1; TRBD1 matches 9 bases. The germline gives CDR1 PRHDT, CDR2 FYEKMQ (reference sequence). Trimming removed 5 bases from V and 8 bases from J; junction bases left unmatched: 7. This CDR3 has 14 residues. The CDR3 is CASSPRGQGHEQFF. CDR3 nucleotides: TGTGCCAGCAGCCCGCGGGGACAGGGCCATGAGCAGTTCTTC.

As to this clone: At one end, the junction sequence differs from germline, possibly due to a read error. The V and J genes are TRBV5-4 and TRBJ2-1; D tentatively fits TRBD1 or TRBD2 (6 bases each). Germline V gene sequence: CDR1 SGHNT, CDR2 YYREEE (reference sequence). The CDR3 extends over 15 amino acids. The DNA for the CDR3 is TGTGCCAGCAGCTGGGGGGCGGTAGCGGACCCTGGAACGGTCTTC. Encoded protein: CASSWGAVADPGTVF.

The gene calls are TRBV27 and TRBJ1-2; 8 bases align to TRBD1. This CDR3 spans 13 amino acids. Unmatched junction bases numbered 5, after V lost 3 bases and J lost 8 bases. Germline V lookup: CDR1 MNHEY, CDR2 SMNVEV (reference sequence). DNA for the CDR3: TGTGCCAGCAGTTTCCGGACAGGGAGCGGCTACACCTTC. Amino acids: CASSFRTGSGYTF.

V and J are TRBV9 and TRBJ2-3, with TRBD2 as a possible D gene (5 bases). Trimming shortened V by 0 bases and J by 4 bases, and 12 bases separated the two germline ends. The CDR3 covers 15 residues. Germline CDR1 is SGDLS and CDR2 is YYNGEE. The CDR3 DNA sequence: TGTGCCAGCAGCGTAGCAGCGGCTGCCGCAGATACGCAGTATTTT. This gives the protein CASSVAAAAADTQYF.

This chain links TRBV5-5 with TRBJ2-1, with 12 bases identical to TRBD2. Germline CDR1 and CDR2: SGHKS and YYEKEE (reference sequence). The trim removed 0 bases at V and 12 bases at J, leaving 10 bases unmatched. The CDR3 covers 16 residues. The DNA for the CDR3 is TGTGCCAGCAGCTTGGAACTAGCGGGGGGCTCCCTTTGGCAGTTCTTC. This gives the protein CASSLELAGGSLWQFF.

This rearrangement joins TRBV4-1 to TRBJ2-7; 9 bases align to TRBD1. Germline CDR1 and CDR2: MGHRA and YSYEKL. This CDR3 contains 15 residues. Trimming at V came to 1 base and at J to 4 bases, leaving 5 bases not matched to a gene. This chain's CDR3 is CASSQGQGGGYEQYF. The CDR3 bases are TGCGCCAGCAGCCAAGGACAGGGGGGAGGGTACGAGCAGTACTTC.

This clone came up once. CDR3 loop: CASSYGSTDTQYF. The CDR3 DNA sequence: TGTGCCAGCAGTTACGGGAGCACAGATACGCAGTATTTT. The chain joins TRBV6-5 to TRBJ2-3; D gene uncertain. Germline lookup yields CDR1 MNHEY and CDR2 SVGAGI. V was pared by 2 bases and J by 0 bases, with 3 bases between. The length of the CDR3 is 13 residues.

The gene calls are TRBV7-8 and TRBJ1-5, with D perhaps TRBD1 (6 bases). CDR1 SGHVS and CDR2 FQNEAQ come from the germline V gene. The CDR3 loop spans 15 amino acids. V lost 5 bases and J lost 0, with 11 bases in between. As DNA, the CDR3 is TGTGCCAGCAGCCAGGACAGTTATAGCAATCAGCCCCAGCATTTT. It yields the protein CASSQDSYSNQPQHF.

The chain uses TRBV4-1 and TRBJ1-2, with 7 bases identical to TRBD1. The CDR3 spans 16 residues. Germline V gives CDR1 MGHRA, CDR2 YSYEKL. V trimming: 0 bases; J trimming: 5 bases; junction bases outside the gene matches: 9. As DNA, the CDR3 is TGCGCCAGCAGCCAAGATATCTGGGGACAGACTTATGGCTACACCTTC. Its protein product is CASSQDIWGQTYGYTF.

This chain joins TRBV9 and TRBJ2-3; 8 bases are shared with TRBD2. Germline V gene sequence: CDR1 SGDLS, CDR2 YYNGEE. With 0 bases clipped from V and 5 bases from J, the junction kept 2 bases outside the gene matches. The CDR3 totals 14 residues. CDR3 sequence reads: CASSVAGGGDTQYF. The CDR3 region has the DNA TGTGCCAGCAGCGTAGCGGGGGGGGGAGATACGCAGTATTTT. The complete variable domain, with remaining parts taken from reference TRBV9 and TRBJ2-3, reads DSGVTQTPKHLITATGQRVTLRCSPRSGDLSVYWYQQSLDQGLQFLIQYYNGEERAKGNILERFSAQQFPDLHSELNLSSLELGDSALYFCASSVAGGGDTQYFGPGTRLTVL.

The chain recombines TRBV4-3 with TRBJ2-7, with D uncertain. The V gene lost 0 bases and the J gene lost 2 bases, with 8 bases spanning the gap. The CDR3 totals 14 residues. Germline values: CDR1 LGHNA, CDR2 YSLEER. The CDR3 region is CASSQDLRTYEQYF. The CDR3 bases are TGCGCCAGCAGCCAAGATCTCAGGACCTACGAGCAGTACTTC.